A selection of T cell receptor beta chains follows, all from one sample in a study of CXCR3-negative and CXCR3-positive naive CD8 T cells. TCRdb reprocessed the 5' RACE reads, with one entry per CDR3 protein and no DNA. Across tens of thousands of distinct CDR3 sequences, the top ten clones capture 0.53% of the sample. Sequencing used naive CXCR3+ CD8+ T cells from blood. All receptors derive from a human donor in good health. Some clones in this sample may be carry-over from other donors' samples. CDR3s include the opening cysteine and the closing phenylalanine or tryptophan.

j_gene	v_gene	CDR3aa
TRBJ2-3	TRBV14	CASSQMTRTDTQYF
TRBJ1-5	TRBV2	CASLKSRESNQPQHF
TRBJ2-1	TRBV5-6	CASSSMDRGLDEQFF
TRBJ1-4	TRBV2	CASMKSTTNEKLFF
TRBJ2-7	TRBV12-3/TRBV12-4	CASPLGDAYEQYF
TRBJ2-7	TRBV2	CASDRGTGRYEQYF
TRBJ2-7	TRBV29-1	CSVETGYYEQYF
TRBJ2-3	TRBV4-1	CASSQDSWGAGSTDTQYF
TRBJ2-7	TRBV5-4	CASSLRGTSGAYEQYF
TRBJ1-5	TRBV12-3/TRBV12-4	CASSWTNSNQPQHF
TRBJ2-7	TRBV29-1	CSVEEMARGEYEQYF
TRBJ1-1	TRBV29-1	CSVQGGLNTEAFF
TRBJ2-1	TRBV27	CASSLGSNEQFF
TRBJ2-1	TRBV4-3	CASSSQDSSYNEQFF
TRBJ2-7	TRBV3-1	CASSQESHEQYF
TRBJ2-5	TRBV5-5	CASSTRGQVQETQYF
TRBJ1-3	TRBV20-1	CSARASSGNTIYF
TRBJ1-1	TRBV4-3	CASSQDRTGENTEAFF
TRBJ2-1	TRBV9	CASSVGTSSFDNEQFF
TRBJ2-7	TRBV29-1	CSLPEEGRLFKLCNEQYF
TRBJ1-4	TRBV29-1	CSVSGTENEKLFF
TRBJ2-7	TRBV6-5	CASSYGQPTYEQYF
TRBJ2-1	TRBV6-5	CASSYGLEYNEQFF
TRBJ2-5	TRBV28	CASSLGGEWVTVGETQYF
TRBJ2-1	TRBV11-1	CASSDRRPLKSSYNEQFF
TRBJ1-5	TRBV29-1	CSVATWGEGQPQHF
TRBJ1-2	TRBV6-2/TRBV6-3	CASSYLGGGGYTF
TRBJ2-7	TRBV12-3/TRBV12-4	CASRYSGDTTYEQYF
TRBJ2-3	TRBV10-2	CASLGRRGSTDTQYF
TRBJ1-5	TRBV7-9	CASSQQGGLNQPQHF
TRBJ2-2	TRBV28	CASSFGLGSTGELFF
TRBJ2-4	TRBV28	CASSWRQGKNIQYF
TRBJ2-5	TRBV27	CATREGLESLQETQYF
TRBJ2-3	TRBV27	CASSPGTGGTDTQYF
TRBJ1-1	TRBV28	CASYPGHLNTEAFF
TRBJ2-1	TRBV29-1	CSVGTGAYNEQFF
TRBJ2-2	TRBV12-3/TRBV12-4	CASHVWTGELFF
TRBJ1-1	TRBV7-3	CASSMDRNTEAFF
TRBJ2-5	TRBV2	CASSEDGGETQYF
TRBJ2-2	TRBV28	CAIEISGYTGELFF
TRBJ1-1	TRBV29-1	CSVESAGADTEAFF
TRBJ2-7	TRBV18	CASSPVVPAGHSYEQYF
TRBJ1-1	TRBV7-9	CASSSRYQENTEAFF
TRBJ2-6	TRBV6-1	CASSERSSGANVLTF
TRBJ1-6	TRBV9	CASSTAGTDNSPLHF
TRBJ2-7	TRBV29-1	CSVVLGAGGFYEQYF
TRBJ1-1	TRBV11-2	CASSRGTTEAFF
TRBJ2-3	TRBV4-3	CASSQEVRGLAGEDTQYF
TRBJ2-1	TRBV9	CASTGTASSYNEQFF
TRBJ2-7	TRBV5-6	CASSYWTASYEQYF
TRBJ2-1	TRBV10-3	CAISENRGGNEQFF
TRBJ2-1	TRBV12-2	CASRLPVGRNNEQFF
TRBJ1-4	TRBV4-3	CASSQDVNLANEKLFF
TRBJ2-7	TRBV29-1	CSVEVSSEYEQYF
TRBJ2-5	TRBV29-1	CSVERGGETQYF
TRBJ2-7	TRBV10-3	CAISDLTPSSYEQYF
TRBJ1-4	TRBV7-9	CASSSQRAGSEEKLFF